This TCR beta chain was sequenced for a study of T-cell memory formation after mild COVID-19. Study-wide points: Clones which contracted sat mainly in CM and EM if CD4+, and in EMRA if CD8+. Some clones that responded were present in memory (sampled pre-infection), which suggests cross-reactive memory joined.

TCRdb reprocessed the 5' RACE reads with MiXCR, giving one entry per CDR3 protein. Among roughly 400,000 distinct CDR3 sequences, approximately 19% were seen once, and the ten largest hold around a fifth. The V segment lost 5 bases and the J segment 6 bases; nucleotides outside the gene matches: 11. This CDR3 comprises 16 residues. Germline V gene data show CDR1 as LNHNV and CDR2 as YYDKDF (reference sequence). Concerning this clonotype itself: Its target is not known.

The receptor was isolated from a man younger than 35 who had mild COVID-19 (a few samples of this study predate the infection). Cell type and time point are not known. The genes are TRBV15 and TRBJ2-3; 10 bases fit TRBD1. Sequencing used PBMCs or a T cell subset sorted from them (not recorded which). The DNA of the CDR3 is TGTGCCACCAGCCGGGGACAGGGGCCGTTTGGGGATACGCAGTATTTT. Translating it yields CATSRGQGPFGDTQYF.